This TCR beta chain came from a study of OX40 agonist ivuxolimab in advanced cancers. As for the study more broadly: Ivuxolimab was an agonistic, fully human IgG2 monoclonal antibody directed against OX40 (CD134), a costimulatory receptor. Prior anti-PD-1, anti-PD-L1 or anti-CTLA-4 therapy was permitted, and approximately 40% of dose-escalation patients had received checkpoint inhibitors. Intravenous ivuxolimab was administered to patients every 2 weeks at six dose levels: 0.01, 0.1, 0.3, 1.5, 3 and 10 mg/kg. Three dose-escalation patients achieved partial responses, one with hepatocellular carcinoma and two with cutaneous melanoma. The monotherapy dose-escalation portion (N ≈ 52 patients) of the phase I ivuxolimab trial is reported in the paper. The dose-escalation cohort was roughly 80% male with a mean age of about 54 years, ranging from roughly 23 to 85. Among the 50 to 55 dose-escalation patients, about 19 had hepatocellular carcinoma, about 15 melanoma, 9 renal cell carcinoma and 9 head and neck cancer. The point of sequencing TCRbeta in the periphery was to test whether ivuxolimab changed TCR sequence diversity and drove clonal T-cell expansion. What the authors observed across the whole study: After ivuxolimab, more expanded clones were found on average in CD8+ T cells than in CD4+ T cells. Low levels of normalized T-cell clonal expansion were also seen in some patients who did not respond. In the 0.1-3.0 mg/kg groups, partial responders were among the patients with the lowest normalized peripheral clonal expansion, particularly in CD8+ T cells. Antigen specificity was not determined for the clonally expanded peripheral T cells. At doses of 0.1 to 3.0 mg/kg, clonal expansion of both CD4+ and CD8+ T cells in blood was seen between baseline and week 6.

For this clone: Its recognized antigen is unknown. The input lacks base qualities; no much larger clone sits a single base away.

Patients with autoimmune disease history or receiving systemic immunosuppression were excluded from the trial. Peripheral blood for TCR sequencing was collected from all dose cohorts at baseline, on cycle 4 day 1, and on cycle 7 day 1. The samples were drawn from a first-in-human, open-label, multicenter phase I dose-escalation trial of ivuxolimab. Adults with locally advanced or metastatic melanoma, renal cell, hepatocellular, or head and neck squamous cell carcinoma were enrolled in the trial. Before TCR sequencing, CD4+ T cells and CD8+ T cells were sorted from peripheral blood as separate populations. To sequence the TCRbeta CDR3 region, genomic DNA was isolated from the sorted cells. The immunoSEQ Assay was used for sequencing of TCRbeta CDR3 regions. TCRdb holds this immuneACCESS table with in-frame rearrangements only. Some clones are missing; in checked studies, unresolved V genes explain under half, and the rest has no known cause. The sample records tens of thousands of clones, 80% to 95% of which are singletons. The ten largest clonotypes hold 0.3% to 0.4% of the sample.

Germline trimming: 0 bases from V, 4 bases from J; junction bases outside gene matches: 12. The germline V gene (reference sequence) yields SEHNR for CDR1 and FQNEAQ for CDR2. Reading from cysteine to phenylalanine, the CDR3 counts 18 amino acids. The entry retains the CDR3 DNA only, 54 bases that are in frame from base 1. The V and J genes are TRBV7-9 and TRBJ1-2; the junction holds 9 bases that match TRBD1. This sample comprised CD4+ or CD8+ T cells sorted from blood, obtained in a trial of the OX40 agonist ivuxolimab. This TCR derives from an adult with an advanced solid tumor such as melanoma, head and neck, liver or kidney cancer. The CDR3 sequence is CASSLAIPGQGNGYGYTF. The DNA sequence is TGTGCCAGCAGCTTAGCCATACCCGGACAGGGGAATGGCTATGGCTACACCTTC. Where the CDR3 stops, the reference TRBV7-9 and TRBJ1-2 genes take over; the full variable domain is DTGVSQNPRHKITKRGQNVTFRCDPISEHNRLYWYRQTLGQGPEFLTYFQNEAQLEKSRLLSDRFSAERPKGSFSTLEIQRTEQGDSAMYLCASSLAIPGQGNGYGYTFGSGTRLTVV.